The 19 T cell receptor beta chains below all came from one sample that was sequenced in a study of blood T cell repertoires in COVID-19. TCRdb keeps only in-frame clones here, not all; method: immunoSEQ multiplex PCR. The table records roughly 200,000 clones, around nine tenths of them present only once. Material for sequencing was peripheral blood. Receptors originate from a man aged 55 to 70 who had recovered from COVID-19.

The J gene is TRBJ1-2, the V gene TRBV11-2; no clear D. The germline V and J ends were trimmed by 5 bases and 4 bases, with 8 bases remaining between them. The CDR3 length is 12 residues. Germline V gene lookup returns CDR1 SGHAT and CDR2 FQNNGV. The CDR3 is CASSPRGYGYTF. The CDR3 DNA sequence: TGTGCCAGCAGCCCAAGAGGCTATGGCTACACCTTC.

The V and J genes are TRBV6-5 and TRBJ1-2, with a tentative D call TRBD1 (5 bases). This CDR3 region has 13 residues. Germline V CDR1 and CDR2: MNHEY, SVGAGI. With 8 bases removed from V and 6 bases from J, the gap between germline ends came to 16 bases. The CDR3 region is CASGTGEIHGYTF. The CDR3 DNA reads as TGTGCCAGCGGTACGGGGGAAATACATGGCTACACCTTC.

This clone was seen many times. Other DNA sequences in this specimen translate into the identical CDR3. The J gene is TRBJ2-1, the V gene TRBV6-5, with 9 bases fitting TRBD2. The germline CDR1 and CDR2 sequences are MNHEY and SVGAGI. There are 15 residues in the CDR3. The V gene end was trimmed by 2 bases and the J gene end by 6 bases; junction bases not matched to a gene: 5. The CDR3: CASSYGGGASNEQFF. CDR3 in DNA: TGTGCCAGCAGTTACGGCGGGGGGGCCTCCAATGAGCAGTTCTTC.

This clone showed up just a few times. The rearrangement joins TRBV5-1 to TRBJ2-5; D remains ambiguous. CDR1 SGHRS and CDR2 YFSETQ come from the germline V gene. The CDR3 spans 15 residues. The V end was cut by 1 base, the J end by 5 bases, with 15 bases between. CDR3 coding DNA: TGCGCCAGCAGCTTGCGCCCGCTATCGGAGGAGACCCAGTACTTC. Encoded protein: CASSLRPLSEETQYF.

The chain combines TRBV2 with TRBJ2-3, with 9 bases identical to TRBD1. The V and J ends lost 7 bases and 6 bases, in that order; junction bases with no gene match: 8. Germline V gives CDR1 SNHLY, CDR2 FYNNEI. CDR3 length: 14 residues. The CDR3 spells CASKTGGMGDTQYF. DNA of the CDR3: TGTGCCAGCAAAACAGGGGGCATGGGGGATACGCAGTATTTT.

The chain carries TRBV5-1 and TRBJ2-2; 12 bases align to TRBD2. From germline, CDR1 is SGHRS and CDR2 YFSETQ. CDR3 length: 17 amino acids. V was pared by 0 bases and J by 6 bases, with 6 bases of the junction left unmatched. The CDR3 is CASSLAPWTSGAGELFF. DNA for the CDR3: TGCGCCAGCAGCTTGGCCCCATGGACTAGCGGGGCCGGGGAGCTGTTTTTT.

V is TRBV27 and J is TRBJ1-1; TRBD1 aligns across 12 bases. The germline V gene has CDR1 MNHEY and CDR2 SMNVEV (reference sequence). Trimming removed 4 bases from V and 7 bases from J; junction bases left unmatched: 16. CDR3 length: 18 amino acids. The CDR3 sequence: CASSWGGPGQGAFGEAFF. In DNA, the CDR3 is TGTGCCAGCAGTTGGGGGGGGCCGGGACAGGGGGCATTCGGTGAAGCTTTCTTT.

V and J are TRBV12-5 and TRBJ1-2; no clear D gene. The CDR3 consists of 12 residues. Trimming left V 5 bases short and J 6 bases short, with 10 bases between. Per the germline V gene, CDR1 is LGHNT and CDR2 is FRNRAP. CDR3 residues: CASGLRSDGYTF. The CDR3, as DNA: TGTGCTAGTGGTCTTAGATCGGATGGCTACACCTTC.

The V gene is TRBV4-1, the J gene TRBJ2-7, with 9 bases matching TRBD1. There are 16 residues in the CDR3. The germline gives CDR1 MGHRA, CDR2 YSYEKL. V lost 5 bases, J lost 4 bases, and 12 bases stayed unmatched. The CDR3 sequence: CASSIPPGQGPYEQYF. The CDR3 DNA sequence: TGCGCCAGCAGCATACCACCGGGACAGGGCCCTTACGAGCAGTACTTC.

The chain employs TRBV30 and TRBJ2-2; no firm D call. The CDR3 runs 10 residues. The germline V gene has CDR1 GTSNPN and CDR2 SVGIG (reference sequence). Here the CDR3 DNA reads TGTGCAGCGAAGGCCGGGGAGCTGTTTTTT. Translating gives CAAKAGELFF.

The chain uses TRBV5-1 and TRBJ2-7; 7 nucleotides align to TRBD1. The germline V gene encodes CDR1 SGHRS and CDR2 YFSETQ. This CDR3 has 15 amino acids. V trimming: 4 bases; J trimming: 5 bases; junction bases outside the gene matches: 12. Written as DNA, the CDR3 is TGCGCCAGCAGCCTCACCGGGACAGCCGGAGACGAGCAGTACTTC. This gives the protein CASSLTGTAGDEQYF.

The rearrangement links TRBV12-3 or TRBV12-4 to TRBJ1-2; D call uncertain. Trimming cost V 3 bases and J 7 bases, with 12 bases left between them. This CDR3 is 13 amino acids long. CDR3 nucleotides: TGTGCCAGCAGTTTGGGTGAGGTGGGTGGCTACACCTTC. Translation gives CASSLGEVGGYTF.

V and J are TRBV7-2 and TRBJ2-1, with a tentative D call TRBD2 (7 bases). Germline V gene sequence: CDR1 SGHTA, CDR2 FQGNSA. The CDR3 is made up of 13 amino acids. Trimming removed 4 bases from V and 8 bases from J, with 12 bases in between. The CDR3 spells CASSYRGGDEQFF. The CDR3, as DNA: TGTGCCAGCAGCTATAGGGGGGGCGATGAGCAGTTCTTC.

This clone has just one count. The chain links TRBV24-1 to TRBJ2-3, with 7 nucleotides matching TRBD1. The ends lost 3 bases at V and 6 bases at J; junction bases unmatched: 8. CDR3 length: 15 residues. Per germline, CDR1 KGHDR and CDR2 SFDVKD. In DNA, the CDR3 is TGTGCCACCAGTGATATCCAGGGGGTCGAGGATACGCAGTATTTT. Its protein product is CATSDIQGVEDTQYF.

The chain employs TRBV6-5 and TRBJ2-7; perhaps TRBD2 as D (5 bases). Germline-derived CDR1 and CDR2 are MNHEY and SVGAGI. V was trimmed by 2 bases and J by 6 bases, leaving 8 bases between them. The CDR3 consists of 12 residues. CDR3 sequence: CASSYTGTEQYF. In nucleotides, the CDR3 is TGTGCCAGCAGTTACACGGGAACCGAGCAGTACTTC.

The chain has TRBV6-5 and TRBJ1-1; 8 bases are a match to TRBD1. CDR1 and CDR2 from the germline V gene are MNHEY and SVGAGI. V dropped 0 bases and J dropped 4; count of bases not matched to a gene: 4. The CDR3 sequence is 15 residues long. The CDR3 spells CASSYSWTGITEAFF. CDR3 coding DNA: TGTGCCAGCAGTTACTCCTGGACAGGGATCACTGAAGCTTTCTTT.

This chain uses TRBV9 with TRBJ2-7; 7 nucleotides agree with TRBD1. Germline loops: CDR1 SGDLS, CDR2 YYNGEE. V trimming: 0 bases; J trimming: 2 bases; junction bases outside the gene matches: 8. The CDR3 is 16 residues long. CDR3 sequence: CASSVGGTGVPYEQYF. The CDR3 region has the DNA TGTGCCAGCAGCGTAGGGGGTACAGGGGTACCCTACGAGCAGTACTTC.

V usage is TRBV11-2 and J usage is TRBJ1-1; 7 bases line up with TRBD1. V shed 5 bases and J 4 bases; nucleotides not matched to a gene: 7. CDR3 length: 14 amino acids. From germline, CDR1 is SGHAT and CDR2 FQNNGV. CDR3 residues: CASSRLTGPTEAFF. The CDR3 nucleotides are TGTGCCAGCAGCCGCTTGACAGGGCCCACTGAAGCTTTCTTT.

The rearrangement links TRBV7-8 to TRBJ2-2; a weak D match, TRBD2 (6 bases). The CDR3 is 15 residues long. CDR1 SGHVS and CDR2 FQNEAQ come from the germline V gene. Deletions cut 9 bases from V and 4 bases from J, with 18 bases between. This chain's CDR3 is CASGLGRGATGELFF. CDR3 nucleotide sequence: TGTGCCAGTGGATTGGGGCGGGGCGCCACCGGGGAGCTGTTTTTT.